This T cell receptor (beta chain) was recovered during a study of shared clonotypes between healthy human individuals (dated by TCRdb to the early 2020s). A note on the overall study: The cohort comprised a couple of women and three men aged 18 to 49 years. Per donor, leukapheresis produced somewhere between about 0.9 and 9.5 billion PBMCs. To increase sequencing depth and limit assay-specific biases, different laboratories used diverse techniques to prepare libraries and sequence TCR repertoires. Per donor, three plates each were used for CD4 naive and CD4 memory, two for CD8 naive, and one for CD8 memory. The study deeply sequenced blood TCR repertoires of about five healthy adults to estimate repertoire size and the extent of clonotype sharing between individuals. Findings and caveats that apply to the study as a whole: Sharing across several donors was observed for 4.5% to 6.5% of naive CD4, about 3.2% of naive CD8, about 2.5% of memory CD4, and around 0.44% of memory CD8 clonotypes. Only blood was sampled, and tissue TCR repertoires likely differ from those in blood. Naive subsets generally had larger estimated clonotype richness than memory subsets. Incomplete sequencing was indicated by rarefaction of sorted-subset datasets, despite the large sequencing depth. Based on pairwise subsampling, the degree of clonotype sharing among donors was expected to be affected by sequencing depth. Compared with non-shared clonotypes, the clonotypes found in all four sorted-subset donors had higher generation probabilities. The genetic and exposure-history diversity represented was limited by the small number of donors.

Donors were healthy HIV-negative adults with no recently reported acute infections or vaccinations. Only Caucasian adults living in Nashville, Tennessee, USA were represented among the donors. CD4+ T cells were enriched by magnetic negative selection; naive cells were then positively selected on CD45RA, and the negative fraction formed the memory subset. Blood was collected by leukapheresis, and PBMCs were isolated by Ficoll-Histopaque density gradient centrifugation and then cryopreserved in liquid nitrogen vapor phase. Purity and quantity of every magnetically sorted T cell population were checked by analytical flow cytometry. Genomic DNA was isolated from each sorted fraction and quantified by UV absorbance on a Nanodrop 2000c. Worth noting for this clone: Its binding antigen is unknown. The record has no base qualities; no much larger clone is one base away.

TCR CDR3 regions were amplified from genomic DNA by multiplex PCR using the deep immunoSEQ assay. For each cell subset, the extracted genomic DNA was distributed evenly across all wells of several immunoSEQ 96-well plates, and each plate served as one replicate. For sorted subsets, each replicate PCR was loaded with 150 to 250 ng genomic DNA, equivalent to some 27,000 T cell genomes. Purified libraries were measured with a Qubit 3.0 fluorometer, size-checked on a Bioanalyzer 2100, and measured again with the KAPA Library Quantification kit. A separate single-read 150-cycle Illumina NextSeq 550 flow cell was used to sequence each immunoSEQ 96-well plate. On the study's bioinformatics: Because the immunoSEQ output included only junctional sequences and no quality scores, the filtering could not be the same as the filtering used for full-length reads. To assign V/J genes and CDR3, sequences were annotated against IMGT germline references using PyIR, a Python wrapper for IgBLAST v1.9. Any read was removed if the V/J assignment was weak (E-value above 1e-6), the CDR3 was missing, or the read contained stop codons, out-of-frame junctions, or ambiguous translated residues. A V3J clonotype was defined by an identical inferred V gene, J gene, and CDR3 amino acid sequence. Percentage overlap between repertoires was computed as shared unique clonotypes divided by the size of the smaller repertoire. Repertoire richness was assessed with RTK rarefaction, the Chao1 estimator, and Recon v2.1 estimates of unobserved clonotypes. OLGA was used to compute generation probabilities for all TCRbeta clonotypes that the gDNA method yielded from a handful of donors. TCRdb holds this immuneACCESS table with in-frame rearrangements only. Some clones are missing; in checked studies, unresolved V genes explain under half, and the rest has no known cause. V and J calls and clone size are given by that table; D and trimming were obtained from the DNA. The sample table lists under 650,000 clones, 90% to 97% of them with a count of one. The ten largest clones take up roughly 0.06% of the sample.

The sequence derives from a woman in her 30s in good health. Sequenced sample: naive CD4+ T cells sorted from blood. The cell subset or site tag for this specimen amounts to: CD45RA+ positively selected.

At the DNA level, the sequence is TGTGCCAGCAGCTTGGATCGAGGCAATGAGCAGTTCTTC. This encodes CASSLDRGNEQFF. Recombination linked TRBV5-8 to TRBJ2-1; confidence is insufficient to name the D gene. The CDR3, cysteine through phenylalanine, is 13 amino acids long. The entry retains the CDR3 DNA only, 39 bases that are in frame from base 1. The germline V gene gives CDR1 as SGHTS and CDR2 as YDEGEE. V loses 0 bases, J loses 6 bases, and the germline ends lie 7 bases apart. The CDR3, completed at both ends by the reference TRBV5-8 and TRBJ2-1 genes, gives the full variable domain EAGVTQSPTHLIKTRGQQATLRCSPISGHTSVYWYQQALGLGLQFLLWYDEGEERNRGNFPPRFSGRQFPNYSSELNVNALELEDSALYLCASSLDRGNEQFFGPGTRLTVL.